Listed here is a single T cell receptor (beta chain). These data originate in a study of blood T cell repertoires in COVID-19. Study details: Some COVID-19 samples were acute and others convalescent; all came from the United States, Italy and Spain. Sources were T cells, B-cell-depleted T cells, or PBMCs; the material itself was cDNA or gDNA.

Study processing details: Amplification of reference gene primers was used by the study to estimate nucleated cell counts. Here immunoSEQ multiplex PCR was the method, and the copy in TCRdb shows in-frame clones only, minus some. V, J and clone size reflect that table, while D and trimming were determined from the DNA. The sample contains approximately 96,000 clones, around 96% of which appear only once. CDR1 KGHDR and CDR2 SFDVKD come from the germline V gene. Trimming removed 4 bases from V and 5 bases from J, with 12 bases in between. The CDR3 totals 14 residues. This TCR derives from a human donor with active COVID-19. The donor label of this sample is uncertain. The sequenced sample was peripheral blood. The rearrangement uses TRBV24-1 and TRBJ2-3; D ambiguous. The CDR3, as DNA: TGTGCCACCAGTGACGAATCGCCCGGAGATACGCAGTATTTT. Its protein is CATSDESPGDTQYF.